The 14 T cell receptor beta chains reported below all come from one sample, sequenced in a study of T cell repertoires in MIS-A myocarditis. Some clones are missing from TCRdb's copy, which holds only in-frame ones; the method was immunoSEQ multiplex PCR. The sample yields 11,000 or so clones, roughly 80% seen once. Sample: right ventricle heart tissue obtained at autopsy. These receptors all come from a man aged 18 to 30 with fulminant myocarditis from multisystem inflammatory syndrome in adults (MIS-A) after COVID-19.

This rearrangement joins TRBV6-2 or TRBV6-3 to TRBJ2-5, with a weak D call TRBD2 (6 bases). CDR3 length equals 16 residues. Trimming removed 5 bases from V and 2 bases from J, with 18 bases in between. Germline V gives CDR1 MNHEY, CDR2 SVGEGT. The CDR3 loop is CASSNPLAGSQETQYF. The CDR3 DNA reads TGTGCCAGCAGTAACCCCTTGGCGGGGAGTCAAGAGACCCAGTACTTC.

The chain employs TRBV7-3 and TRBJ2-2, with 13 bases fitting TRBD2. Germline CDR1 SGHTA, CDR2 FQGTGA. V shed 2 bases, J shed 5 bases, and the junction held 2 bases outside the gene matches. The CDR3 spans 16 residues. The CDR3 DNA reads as TGTGCCAGCAGCTTAGGACTAGCGGGAGTTACCGGGGAGCTGTTTTTT. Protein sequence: CASSLGLAGVTGELFF.

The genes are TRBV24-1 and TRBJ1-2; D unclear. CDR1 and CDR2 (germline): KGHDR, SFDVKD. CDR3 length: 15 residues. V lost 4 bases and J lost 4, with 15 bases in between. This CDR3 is CATSDTDGLIYGYTF. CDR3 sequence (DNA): TGTGCCACCAGTGACACGGACGGGCTTATCTATGGCTACACCTTC.

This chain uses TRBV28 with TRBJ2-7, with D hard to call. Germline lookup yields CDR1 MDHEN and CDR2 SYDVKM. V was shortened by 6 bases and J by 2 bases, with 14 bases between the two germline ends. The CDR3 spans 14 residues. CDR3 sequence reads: CASSLPYDPYEQYF. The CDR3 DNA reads TGTGCCAGCAGCCTTCCCTATGATCCCTACGAGCAGTACTTC.

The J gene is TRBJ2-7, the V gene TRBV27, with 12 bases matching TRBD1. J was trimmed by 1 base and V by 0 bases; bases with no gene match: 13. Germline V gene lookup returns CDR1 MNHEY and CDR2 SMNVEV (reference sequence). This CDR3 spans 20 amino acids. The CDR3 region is CASSLSSGTGGRVGSYEQYF. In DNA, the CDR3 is TGTGCCAGCAGTTTATCGTCCGGGACAGGGGGCCGGGTGGGGTCCTACGAGCAGTACTTC.

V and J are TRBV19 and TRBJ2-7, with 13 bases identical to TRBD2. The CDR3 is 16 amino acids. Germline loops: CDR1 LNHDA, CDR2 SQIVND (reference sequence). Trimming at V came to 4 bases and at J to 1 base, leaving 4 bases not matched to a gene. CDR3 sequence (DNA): TGTGCCAGTAGTAGGGGACTAGCGGGACGATCCTACGAGCAGTACTTC. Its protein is CASSRGLAGRSYEQYF.

CDR3 bases: TGTGCCACCAGCAGGAAACGGGACCATAATTCACCCCTCCACTTT. Protein sequence: CATSRKRDHNSPLHF. The chain couples TRBV15 to TRBJ1-6; possibly TRBD1 for D (5 bases). V was trimmed by 3 bases and J by 5 bases, leaving 11 bases between them. The CDR3 consists of 15 residues. Looked up from germline, CDR1 is LNHNV and CDR2 is YYDKDF (reference sequence).

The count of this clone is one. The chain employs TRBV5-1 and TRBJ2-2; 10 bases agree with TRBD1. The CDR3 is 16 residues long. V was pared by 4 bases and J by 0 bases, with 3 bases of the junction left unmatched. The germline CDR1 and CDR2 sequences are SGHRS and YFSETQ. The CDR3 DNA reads TGCGCCAGCAGCGGAGGGACAGGGGCGAACACCGGGGAGCTGTTTTTT. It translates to CASSGGTGANTGELFF.

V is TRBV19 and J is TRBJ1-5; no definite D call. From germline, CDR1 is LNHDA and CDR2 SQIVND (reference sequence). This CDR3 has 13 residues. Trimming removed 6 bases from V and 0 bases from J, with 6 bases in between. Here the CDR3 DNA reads TGTGCCAGTAGCCGTAATAGCAATCAGCCCCAGCATTTT. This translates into CASSRNSNQPQHF.

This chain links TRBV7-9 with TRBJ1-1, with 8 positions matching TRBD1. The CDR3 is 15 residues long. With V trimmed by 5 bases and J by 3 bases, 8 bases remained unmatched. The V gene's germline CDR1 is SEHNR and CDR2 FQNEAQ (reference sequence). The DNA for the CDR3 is TGTGCCAGCAGCACCCACGGACAGGGCGACACTGAAGCTTTCTTT. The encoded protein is CASSTHGQGDTEAFF. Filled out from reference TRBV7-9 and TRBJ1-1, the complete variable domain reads DTGVSQNPRHKITKRGQNVTFRCDPISEHNRLYWYRQTLGQGPEFLTYFQNEAQLEKSRLLSDRFSAERPKGSFSTLEIQRTEQGDSAMYLCASSTHGQGDTEAFFGQGTRLTVV.

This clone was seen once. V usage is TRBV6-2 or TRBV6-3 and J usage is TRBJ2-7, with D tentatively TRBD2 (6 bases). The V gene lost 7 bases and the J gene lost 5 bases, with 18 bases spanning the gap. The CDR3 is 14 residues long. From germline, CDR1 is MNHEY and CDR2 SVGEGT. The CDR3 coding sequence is TGTGCCAGCAACCCCGGGACTCCCTCACACGAGCAGTACTTC. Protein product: CASNPGTPSHEQYF.

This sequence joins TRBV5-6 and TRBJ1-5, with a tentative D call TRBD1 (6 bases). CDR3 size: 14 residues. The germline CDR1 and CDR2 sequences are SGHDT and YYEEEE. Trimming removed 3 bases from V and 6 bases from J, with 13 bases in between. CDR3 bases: TGTGCCAGCAGCTCGGGACATCGTACTCAGCCCCAGCATTTT. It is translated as CASSSGHRTQPQHF.

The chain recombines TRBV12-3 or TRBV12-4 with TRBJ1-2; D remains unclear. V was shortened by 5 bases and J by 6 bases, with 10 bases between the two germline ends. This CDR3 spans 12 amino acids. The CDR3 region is CASSRTSDGYTF. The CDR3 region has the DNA TGTGCCAGCAGTAGGACCAGCGATGGCTACACCTTC.

CDR3 residues: CASSLQSYGYTF. CDR3 bases: TGTGCCAGCAGTTTACAAAGCTATGGCTACACCTTC. The chain recombines TRBV28 with TRBJ1-2; no reliable D call. From germline, CDR1 is MDHEN and CDR2 SYDVKM. V was pared by 2 bases and J by 4 bases, with 5 bases between. CDR3 length: 12 residues.